These 19 T cell receptor beta chains originate from one sample sequenced in a study of blood T cells in healthy people across ages. A second about 6 to 11 cycle PCR used barcoded and J-beta primers. TCRdb called the 5' RACE reads again in MiXCR, with one record for every CDR3 protein. The data contain some 1.4 million distinct CDR3 sequences, approximately 38% of them seen just once; the ten biggest clones take up 7.9%. Material: blood. Receptors were obtained from a woman aged 18-29 years in good health.

The gene calls are TRBV6-5 and TRBJ1-1; no clear D gene. Per the germline V gene, CDR1 is MNHEY and CDR2 is SVGAGI. With 1 base removed from V and 6 bases from J, the gap between germline ends came to 12 bases. The CDR3 is 14 residues long. The CDR3 nucleotides read TGTGCCAGCAGTTACTTTGCGGGCAGTCCTGAAGCTTTCTTT. Protein sequence: CASSYFAGSPEAFF.

This chain connects TRBV20-1 to TRBJ2-1, with TRBD2 identical over 10 bases. The CDR3 sequence is 16 residues long. Losses at the gene ends were 0 bases for V and 5 bases for J; bases not matched to a gene: 7. The germline V gene encodes CDR1 DFQATT and CDR2 SNEGSKA (reference sequence). The CDR3 loop is CSARDFLAGENNEQFF. DNA of the CDR3: TGCAGTGCTAGAGATTTCCTAGCGGGAGAAAACAATGAGCAGTTCTTC.

The CDR3, as DNA: TGCAGCGTCGCCTCCGCGGAGCAGTTCTTC. It encodes CSVASAEQFF. V usage is TRBV29-1 and J usage is TRBJ2-1; unclear D gene. Trimming stripped 6 bases from V and 10 bases from J, with 10 bases between. The CDR3 runs 10 residues. Germline V gives CDR1 SQVTM, CDR2 ANQGSEA.

This chain joins TRBV25-1 and TRBJ2-7; D remains ambiguous. The germline CDR1 and CDR2 sequences are MGHDK and SYGVNS. CDR3 length equals 14 residues. Trimming stripped 1 base from V and 6 bases from J, with 13 bases between. The CDR3 sequence is CASSELDIGGEQYF. In DNA, the CDR3 is TGTGCCAGCAGTGAATTAGATATTGGCGGCGAGCAGTACTTC.

The chain couples TRBV14 to TRBJ2-2, with a tentative D call TRBD2 (6 bases). V was pared by 3 bases and J by 6 bases, with 14 bases between. The CDR3 loop spans 15 amino acids. Germline CDR1 reads SGHDN; CDR2 reads FVKESK. The CDR3 loop reads CASSHLASLSGELFF. CDR3 DNA sequence: TGTGCCAGCAGCCACCTAGCGAGCCTTTCCGGGGAGCTGTTTTTT.

In its sample, this clonotype was seen a few times. This chain connects TRBV28 to TRBJ2-5; TRBD2 aligns across 7 bases. Germline V lookup: CDR1 MDHEN, CDR2 SYDVKM. After removal of 6 bases from V and 7 bases from J, the junction contained 11 bases not matched to a gene. The CDR3 contains 14 residues. In DNA, the CDR3 is TGTGCCAGCAGCTCAGCTAGCGGACCCGCGACCCAGTACTTC. The encoded protein is CASSSASGPATQYF.

The CDR3 sequence: CAWGPGTGVTGELFF. As DNA, the CDR3 is TGTGCCTGGGGACCCGGGACAGGGGTCACCGGGGAGCTGTTTTTT. The chain has TRBV30 and TRBJ2-2; 10 positions match TRBD1. Germline-derived CDR1 and CDR2 are GTSNPN and SVGIG (reference sequence). CDR3 length equals 15 residues. J was trimmed by 4 bases and V by 5 bases; bases with no gene match: 7.

V and J are TRBV14 and TRBJ2-1, with 9 bases aligning to TRBD2. Germline CDR1 SGHDN, CDR2 FVKESK. This CDR3 has 17 residues. Trimming cost V 1 base and J 4 bases; bases outside gene matches: 8. The CDR3 region has the DNA TGTGCCAGCAGCCAAGGCACTAGCGGGTTTTTGTACAATGAGCAGTTCTTC. Its translation is CASSQGTSGFLYNEQFF.

This clonotype showed up just a few times. The CDR3 DNA is TGCAGCGGAGGGGACAGGGGAAGAGGTGAAGCTTTCTTT. Its protein is CSGGDRGRGEAFF. The V and J genes are TRBV29-1 and TRBJ1-1; TRBD1 agrees at 10 bases. The CDR3 is made up of 13 amino acids. The trim removed 7 bases at V and 7 bases at J, leaving 9 bases unmatched. Germline V CDR1 and CDR2: SQVTM, ANQGSEA.

The chain combines TRBV5-1 with TRBJ1-2; a weak D match, TRBD1 (5 bases). The V gene lost 4 bases and the J gene lost 0 bases, with 13 bases spanning the gap. The CDR3 contains 15 residues. Germline loops: CDR1 SGHRS, CDR2 YFSETQ. The CDR3 spells CASSPTGTPNYGYTF. The DNA of the CDR3 is TGCGCCAGCAGCCCGACGGGGACCCCTAACTATGGCTACACCTTC.

The chain combines TRBV3-1 with TRBJ1-2; 8 bases agree with TRBD1. V was pared by 3 bases and J by 6 bases, with 9 bases of the junction left unmatched. The CDR3 covers 15 residues. Germline CDR1 is LGHDT and CDR2 is YNNKEL (reference sequence). The DNA of the CDR3 is TGTGCCAGCAGCCAGGGTGGACAGGGTGTTGATGGCTACACCTTC. This encodes CASSQGGQGVDGYTF.

V and J are TRBV9 and TRBJ2-1; TRBD1 or TRBD2 may be the D gene (5 bases each). V gave up 0 bases and J gave up 10 bases, with 14 bases separating them. Germline V gives CDR1 SGDLS, CDR2 YYNGEE. This CDR3 spans 14 amino acids. CDR3 sequence: CASSVARPEGEQFF. For the CDR3, the DNA is TGTGCCAGCAGCGTAGCAAGACCCGAGGGGGAGCAGTTCTTC.

Points on this clonotype: Relative to the germline gene, one junction end is altered; a read error may explain this. CDR3 sequence (DNA): TGCAGTACTAGCGCTCGACAGGGGGCCGGGTACGAGCAGTACTTC. Residues: CSTSARQGAGYEQYF. V gene TRBV20-1 combines with J gene TRBJ2-7, with TRBD1 identical over 10 bases. CDR3 length: 15 amino acids. Germline V CDR1 and CDR2: DFQATT, SNEGSKA (reference sequence).

This clonotype occurred a few times. The chain links TRBV6-5 to TRBJ2-1, with D uncertain. CDR3 length: 14 amino acids. V was trimmed by 2 bases and J by 6 bases, leaving 11 bases between them. Germline CDR1 reads MNHEY; CDR2 reads SVGAGI. The CDR3 protein is CASSYRQQVNEQFF. Here the CDR3 DNA reads TGTGCCAGCAGTTACCGGCAGCAGGTCAATGAGCAGTTCTTC.

The chain carries TRBV28 and TRBJ2-7; D gene unclear. Germline loops: CDR1 MDHEN, CDR2 SYDVKM. Trimming stripped 6 bases from V and 3 bases from J, with 9 bases between. This CDR3 has 12 amino acids. This chain's CDR3 is CASSIRNYEQYF. As DNA, the CDR3 is TGTGCCAGCAGCATTCGGAACTACGAGCAGTACTTC.

The rearrangement links TRBV20-1 to TRBJ2-2; D is perhaps TRBD1 (6 bases). Germline CDR1 and CDR2: DFQATT and SNEGSKA (reference sequence). Trimming took 3 bases from V and 4 from J, leaving 9 bases between them. CDR3 length: 13 amino acids. CDR3 coding DNA: TGCAGTGCTAGCACAGGGAGCACCGGGGAGCTGTTTTTT. The encoded protein is CSASTGSTGELFF.

The gene calls are TRBV20-1 and TRBJ2-1, with 10 bases aligning to TRBD2. Looked up from germline, CDR1 is DFQATT and CDR2 is SNEGSKA (reference sequence). V trimming: 0 bases; J trimming: 9 bases; junction bases outside the gene matches: 11. This CDR3 comprises 16 residues. The CDR3 sequence: CSARELAGLAMGEQFF. CDR3 in DNA: TGCAGTGCTAGAGAGTTGGCGGGACTAGCGATGGGTGAGCAGTTCTTC.

This chain uses TRBV30 with TRBJ1-2; maybe TRBD1 (5 bases). V dropped 1 base and J dropped 4 bases, with 10 bases sitting between them. Germline CDR1 and CDR2: GTSNPN and SVGIG (reference sequence). The CDR3 runs 13 residues. CDR3 bases: TGTGCCTGGAGTGAGGGGCCCAGCTATGGCTACACCTTC. Translating it yields CAWSEGPSYGYTF.

The V and J genes are TRBV5-1 and TRBJ2-7; 8 nucleotides agree with TRBD1. CDR3 length: 14 residues. Looked up from germline, CDR1 is SGHRS and CDR2 is YFSETQ. V gave up 7 bases and J gave up 2 bases; unmatched junction bases: 8. The CDR3 DNA reads as TGCGCCAGCGCCAGGGGGCAAGGCCCCTACGAGCAGTACTTC. Protein: CASARGQGPYEQYF.